This T cell receptor beta chain originates from a study of OX40 agonist ivuxolimab in advanced cancers. Broader study findings: Partial responders receiving 0.1-3.0 mg/kg showed among the lowest clonal expansion.

Autoimmune disease history or systemic immunosuppression excluded patients. On this clone: Its antigen is unknown.

Data came from immunoSEQ multiplex PCR; TCRdb stores just in-frame clones and leaves some out. The table records about 130,000 clones, about 92% of them present only once. Germline V gene sequence: CDR1 MNHNY, CDR2 SVGAGI (reference sequence). The CDR3 runs 13 residues. Trimming removed 8 bases from V and 5 bases from J, with 15 bases in between. The source is an adult with an advanced solid tumor such as melanoma, head and neck, liver or kidney cancer. Sequencing used CD4+ or CD8+ T cells sorted from blood, obtained in a trial of the OX40 agonist ivuxolimab. The chain carries TRBV6-6 and TRBJ1-2, with D perhaps matching TRBD1 (5 bases). CDR3 region: CASRYSGAYGYTF. The CDR3 DNA reads TGTGCCAGCCGGTACAGTGGGGCTTATGGCTACACCTTC.